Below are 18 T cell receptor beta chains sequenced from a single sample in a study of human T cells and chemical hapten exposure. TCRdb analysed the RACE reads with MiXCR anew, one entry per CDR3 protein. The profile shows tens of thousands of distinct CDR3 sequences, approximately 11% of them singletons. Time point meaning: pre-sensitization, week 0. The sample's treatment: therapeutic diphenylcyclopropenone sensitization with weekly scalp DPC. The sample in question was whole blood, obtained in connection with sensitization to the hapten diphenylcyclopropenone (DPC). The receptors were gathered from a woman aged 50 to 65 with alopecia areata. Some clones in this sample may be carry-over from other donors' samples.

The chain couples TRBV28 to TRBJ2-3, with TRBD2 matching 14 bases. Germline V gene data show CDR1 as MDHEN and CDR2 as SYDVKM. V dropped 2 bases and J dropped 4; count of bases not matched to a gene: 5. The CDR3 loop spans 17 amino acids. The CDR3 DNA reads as TGTGCCAGCAGTTTAAAGGTGACTAGCGGGAGGGCAGATACGCAGTATTTT. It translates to CASSLKVTSGRADTQYF.

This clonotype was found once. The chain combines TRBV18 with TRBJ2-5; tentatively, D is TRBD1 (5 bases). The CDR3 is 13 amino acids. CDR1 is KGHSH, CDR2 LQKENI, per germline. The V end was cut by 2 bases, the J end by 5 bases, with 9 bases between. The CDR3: CASSPFRVETQYF. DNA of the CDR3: TGTGCCAGCTCACCATTCAGGGTCGAGACCCAGTACTTC.

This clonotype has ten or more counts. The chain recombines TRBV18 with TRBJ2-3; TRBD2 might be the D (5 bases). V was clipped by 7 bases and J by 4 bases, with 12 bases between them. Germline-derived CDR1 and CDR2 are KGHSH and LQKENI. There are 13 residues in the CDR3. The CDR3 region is CASWREGPDTQYF. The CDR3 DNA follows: TGTGCCAGCTGGCGTGAGGGTCCAGATACGCAGTATTTT.

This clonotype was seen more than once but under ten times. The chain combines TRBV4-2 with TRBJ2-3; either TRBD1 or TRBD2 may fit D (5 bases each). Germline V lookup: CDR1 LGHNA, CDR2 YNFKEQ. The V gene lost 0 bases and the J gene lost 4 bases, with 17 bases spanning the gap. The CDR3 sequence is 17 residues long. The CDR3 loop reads CASSQDLRGDVADTQYF. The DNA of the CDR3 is TGTGCCAGCAGCCAAGATCTGAGGGGAGACGTCGCAGATACGCAGTATTTT.

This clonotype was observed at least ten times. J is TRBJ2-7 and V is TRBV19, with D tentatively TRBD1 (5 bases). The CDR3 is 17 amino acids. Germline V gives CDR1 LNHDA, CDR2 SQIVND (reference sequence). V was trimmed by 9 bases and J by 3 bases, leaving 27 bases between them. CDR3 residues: CASGRKGSGARSYEQYF. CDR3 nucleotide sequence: TGTGCCAGCGGCAGAAAAGGCAGTGGGGCAAGAAGCTACGAGCAGTACTTC.

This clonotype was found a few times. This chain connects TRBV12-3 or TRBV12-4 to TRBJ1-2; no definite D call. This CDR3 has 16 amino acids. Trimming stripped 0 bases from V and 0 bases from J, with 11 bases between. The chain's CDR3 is CASSLAAQPANYGYTF. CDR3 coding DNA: TGTGCCAGCAGTTTAGCGGCGCAGCCTGCTAACTATGGCTACACCTTC.

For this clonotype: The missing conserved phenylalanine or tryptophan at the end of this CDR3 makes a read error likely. The CDR3 protein is CASSQTLSYNSPLHL. CDR3 sequence (DNA): TGTGCCAGCAGCCAAACCCTCTCCTATAATTCACCCCTCCACTTA. V is TRBV3-1 and J is TRBJ1-6; D ambiguous. Trimming shortened V by 2 bases and J by 0 bases, and 5 bases separated the two germline ends. Germline V gene lookup returns CDR1 LGHDT and CDR2 YNNKEL (reference sequence). The CDR3 covers 15 residues.

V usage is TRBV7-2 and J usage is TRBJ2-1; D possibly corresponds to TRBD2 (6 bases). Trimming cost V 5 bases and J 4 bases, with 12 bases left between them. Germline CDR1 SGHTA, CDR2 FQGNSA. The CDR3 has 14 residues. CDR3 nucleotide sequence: TGTGCCAGCAGCCCCGAGCGGGTTTACAATGAGCAGTTCTTC. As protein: CASSPERVYNEQFF.

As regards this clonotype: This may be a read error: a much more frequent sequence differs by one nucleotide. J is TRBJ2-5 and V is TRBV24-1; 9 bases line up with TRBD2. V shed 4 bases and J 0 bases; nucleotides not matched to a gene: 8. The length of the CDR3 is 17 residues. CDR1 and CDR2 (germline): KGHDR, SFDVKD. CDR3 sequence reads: CATSDGSSGAYQETQYF. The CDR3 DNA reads TGTGCCACCAGTGACGGGTCTAGCGGGGCGTACCAAGAGACCCAGTACTTC.

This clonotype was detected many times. The CDR3 protein is CASSPSGQDIQYF. Written as DNA, the CDR3 is TGTGCCAGCTCACCATCAGGGCAGGACATTCAGTACTTC. V usage is TRBV18 and J usage is TRBJ2-4; tentatively, D is TRBD1 (5 bases). V lost 2 bases to trimming and J lost 8 bases, with 10 bases between them. Germline assignment: CDR1 KGHSH and CDR2 LQKENI. The CDR3 totals 13 residues.

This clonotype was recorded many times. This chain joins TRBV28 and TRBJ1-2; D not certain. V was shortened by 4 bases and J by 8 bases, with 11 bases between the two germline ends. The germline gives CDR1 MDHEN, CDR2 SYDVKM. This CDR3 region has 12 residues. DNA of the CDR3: TGTGCCAGCAGTTCTTTACTGGAAGGCTACACCTTC. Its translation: CASSSLLEGYTF.

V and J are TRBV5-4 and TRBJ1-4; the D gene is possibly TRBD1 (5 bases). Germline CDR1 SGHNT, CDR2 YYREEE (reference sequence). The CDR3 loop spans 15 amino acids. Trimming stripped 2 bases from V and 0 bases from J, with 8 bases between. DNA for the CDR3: TGTGCCAGCAGCTTTGGGGGTGCAACTAATGAAAAACTGTTTTTT. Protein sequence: CASSFGGATNEKLFF.

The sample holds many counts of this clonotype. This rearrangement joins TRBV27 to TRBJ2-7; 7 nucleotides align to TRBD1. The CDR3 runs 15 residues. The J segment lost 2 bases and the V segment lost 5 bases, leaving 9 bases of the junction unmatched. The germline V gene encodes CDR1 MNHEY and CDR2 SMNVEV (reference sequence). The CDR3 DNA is TGTGCCAGCAGTCTAGCTTCCGGGACAGCCTACGAGCAGTACTTC. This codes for CASSLASGTAYEQYF.

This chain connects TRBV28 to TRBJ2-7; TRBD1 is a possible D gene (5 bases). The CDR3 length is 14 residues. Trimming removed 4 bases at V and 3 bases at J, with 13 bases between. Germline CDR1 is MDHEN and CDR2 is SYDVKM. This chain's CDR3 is CASSSQDPNYEQYF. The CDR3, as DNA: TGTGCCAGCAGTTCACAGGATCCGAACTACGAGCAGTACTTC.

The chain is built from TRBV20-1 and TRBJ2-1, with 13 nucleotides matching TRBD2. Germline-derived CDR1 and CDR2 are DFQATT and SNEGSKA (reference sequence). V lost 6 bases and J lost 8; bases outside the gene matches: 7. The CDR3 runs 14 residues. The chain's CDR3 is CSARTSGSSHEQFF. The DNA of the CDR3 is TGCAGTGCCAGGACTAGCGGGAGTTCCCATGAGCAGTTCTTC.

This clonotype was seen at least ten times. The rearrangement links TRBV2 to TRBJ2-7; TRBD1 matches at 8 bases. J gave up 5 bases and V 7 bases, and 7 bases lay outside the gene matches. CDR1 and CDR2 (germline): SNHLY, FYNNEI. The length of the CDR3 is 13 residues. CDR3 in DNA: TGTGCCAGCAAACGACAGGGGAGCGACGAGCAGTACTTC. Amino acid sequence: CASKRQGSDEQYF.

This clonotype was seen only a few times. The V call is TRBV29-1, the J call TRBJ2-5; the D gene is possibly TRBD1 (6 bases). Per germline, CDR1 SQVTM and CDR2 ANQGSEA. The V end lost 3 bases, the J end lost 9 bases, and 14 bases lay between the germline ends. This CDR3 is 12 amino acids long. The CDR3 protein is CSVDDDRIAQYF. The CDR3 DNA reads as TGCAGCGTTGACGATGACAGGATTGCCCAGTACTTC.

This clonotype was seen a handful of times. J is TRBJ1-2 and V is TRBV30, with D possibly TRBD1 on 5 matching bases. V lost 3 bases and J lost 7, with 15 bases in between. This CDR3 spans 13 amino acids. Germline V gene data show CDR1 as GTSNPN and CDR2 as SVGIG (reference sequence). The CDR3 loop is CAWSWGEGTGYTF. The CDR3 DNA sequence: TGTGCCTGGAGCTGGGGCGAAGGCACTGGCTACACCTTC.